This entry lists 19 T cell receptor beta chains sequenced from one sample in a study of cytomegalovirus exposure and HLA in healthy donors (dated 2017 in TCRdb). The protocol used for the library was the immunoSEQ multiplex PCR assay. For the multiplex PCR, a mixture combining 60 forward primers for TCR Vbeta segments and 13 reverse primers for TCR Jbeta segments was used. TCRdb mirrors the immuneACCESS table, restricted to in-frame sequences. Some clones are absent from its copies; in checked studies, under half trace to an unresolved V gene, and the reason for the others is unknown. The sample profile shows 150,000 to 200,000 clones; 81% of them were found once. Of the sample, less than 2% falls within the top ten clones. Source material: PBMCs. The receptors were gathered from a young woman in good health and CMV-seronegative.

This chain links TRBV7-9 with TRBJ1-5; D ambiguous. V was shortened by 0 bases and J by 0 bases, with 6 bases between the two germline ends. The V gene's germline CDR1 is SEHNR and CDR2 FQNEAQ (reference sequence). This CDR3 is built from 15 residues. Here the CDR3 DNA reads TGTGCCAGCAGCTTAGCTGGGCCTAGCAATCAGCCCCAGCATTTT. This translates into CASSLAGPSNQPQHF. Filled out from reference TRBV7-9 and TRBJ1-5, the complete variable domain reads DTGVSQNPRHKITKRGQNVTFRCDPISEHNRLYWYRQTLGQGPEFLTYFQNEAQLEKSRLLSDRFSAERPKGSFSTLEIQRTEQGDSAMYLCASSLAGPSNQPQHFGDGTRLSIL.

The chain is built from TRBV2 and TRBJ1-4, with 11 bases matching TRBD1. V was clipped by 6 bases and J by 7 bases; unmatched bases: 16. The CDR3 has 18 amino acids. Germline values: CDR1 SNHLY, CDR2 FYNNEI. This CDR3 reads CASSAGQGARPGGEKLFF. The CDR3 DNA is TGTGCCAGCAGCGCCGGACAGGGGGCGCGTCCGGGGGGTGAAAAACTGTTTTTT.

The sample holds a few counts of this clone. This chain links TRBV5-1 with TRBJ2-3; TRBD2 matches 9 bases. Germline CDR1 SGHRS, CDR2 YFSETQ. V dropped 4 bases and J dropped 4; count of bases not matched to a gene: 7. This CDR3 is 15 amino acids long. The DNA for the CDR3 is TGCGCCAGCAGCCGCGGGAGGGCCGACGCAGATACGCAGTATTTT. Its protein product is CASSRGRADADTQYF.

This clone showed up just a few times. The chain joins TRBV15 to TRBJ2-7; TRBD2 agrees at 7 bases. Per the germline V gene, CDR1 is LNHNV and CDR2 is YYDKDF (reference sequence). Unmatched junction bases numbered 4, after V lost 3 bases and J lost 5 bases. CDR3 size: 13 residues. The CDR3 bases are TGTGCCACCAGCAGGGGAGGGGTCGACGAGCAGTACTTC. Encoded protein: CATSRGGVDEQYF.

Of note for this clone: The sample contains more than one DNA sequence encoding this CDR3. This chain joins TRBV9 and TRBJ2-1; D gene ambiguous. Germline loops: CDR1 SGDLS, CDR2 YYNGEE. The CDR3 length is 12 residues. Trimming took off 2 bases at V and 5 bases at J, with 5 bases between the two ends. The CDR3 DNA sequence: TGTGCCAGCAGCGTGGCGGACAATGAGCAGTTCTTC. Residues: CASSVADNEQFF. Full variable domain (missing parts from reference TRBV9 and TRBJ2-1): DSGVTQTPKHLITATGQRVTLRCSPRSGDLSVYWYQQSLDQGLQFLIQYYNGEERAKGNILERFSAQQFPDLHSELNLSSLELGDSALYFCASSVADNEQFFGPGTRLTVL.

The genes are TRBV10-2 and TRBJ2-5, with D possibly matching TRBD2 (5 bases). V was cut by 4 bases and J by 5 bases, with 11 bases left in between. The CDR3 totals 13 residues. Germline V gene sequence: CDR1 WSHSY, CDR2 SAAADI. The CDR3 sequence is CASSVAGVETQYF. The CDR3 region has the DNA TGCGCCAGCAGTGTGGCCGGGGTGGAGACCCAGTACTTC.

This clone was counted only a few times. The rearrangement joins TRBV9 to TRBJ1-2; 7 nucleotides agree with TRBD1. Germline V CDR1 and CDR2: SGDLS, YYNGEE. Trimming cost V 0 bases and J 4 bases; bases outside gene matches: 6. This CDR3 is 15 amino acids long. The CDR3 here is CASSVGGTEPYGYTF. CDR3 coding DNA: TGTGCCAGCAGCGTAGGGGGGACAGAACCCTATGGCTACACCTTC.

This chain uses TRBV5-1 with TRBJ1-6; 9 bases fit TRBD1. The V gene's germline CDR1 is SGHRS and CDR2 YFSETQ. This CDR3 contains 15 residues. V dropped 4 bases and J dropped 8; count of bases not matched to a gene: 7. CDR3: CASSSTWDRDSPLHF. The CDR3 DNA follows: TGCGCCAGCAGCAGCACCTGGGACAGGGATTCACCCCTCCACTTT.

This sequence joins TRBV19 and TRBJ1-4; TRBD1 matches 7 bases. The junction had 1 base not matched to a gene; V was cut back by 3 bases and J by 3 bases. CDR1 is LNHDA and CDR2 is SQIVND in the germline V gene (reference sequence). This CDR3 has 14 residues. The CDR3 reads CASSIGTANEKLFF. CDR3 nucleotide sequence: TGTGCCAGTAGTATCGGGACAGCTAATGAAAAACTGTTTTTT.

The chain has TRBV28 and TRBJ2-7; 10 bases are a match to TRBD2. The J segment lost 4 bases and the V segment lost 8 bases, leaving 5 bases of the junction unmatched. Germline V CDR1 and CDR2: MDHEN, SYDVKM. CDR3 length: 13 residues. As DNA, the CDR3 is TGTGCCAGCGGAGCGGGGGGGCCTTACGAGCAGTACTTC. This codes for CASGAGGPYEQYF.

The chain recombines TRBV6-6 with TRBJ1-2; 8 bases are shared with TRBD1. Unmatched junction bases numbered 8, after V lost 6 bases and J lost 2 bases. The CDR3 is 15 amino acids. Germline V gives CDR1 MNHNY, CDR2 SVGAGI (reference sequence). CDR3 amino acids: CASSGPGQANYGYTF. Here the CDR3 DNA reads TGTGCCAGCAGCGGACCGGGACAGGCGAACTATGGCTACACCTTC.

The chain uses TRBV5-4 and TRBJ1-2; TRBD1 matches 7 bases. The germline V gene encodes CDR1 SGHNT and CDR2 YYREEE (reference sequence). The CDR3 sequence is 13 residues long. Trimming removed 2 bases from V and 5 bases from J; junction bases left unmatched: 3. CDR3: CASSFRGNYGYTF. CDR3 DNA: TGTGCCAGCAGCTTCAGGGGGAATTATGGCTACACCTTC.

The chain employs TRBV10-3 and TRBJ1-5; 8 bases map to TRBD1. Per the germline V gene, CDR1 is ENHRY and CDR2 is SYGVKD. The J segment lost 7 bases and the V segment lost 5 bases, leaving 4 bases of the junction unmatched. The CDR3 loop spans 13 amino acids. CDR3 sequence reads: CAISIDRGQPQHF. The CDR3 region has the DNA TGTGCCATCAGTATAGACAGGGGACAGCCCCAGCATTTT.

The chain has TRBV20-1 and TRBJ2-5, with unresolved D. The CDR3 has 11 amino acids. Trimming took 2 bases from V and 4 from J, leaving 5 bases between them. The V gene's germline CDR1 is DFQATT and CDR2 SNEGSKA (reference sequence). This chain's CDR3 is CSARSGETQYF. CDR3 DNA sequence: TGCAGTGCTAGATCCGGAGAGACCCAGTACTTC.

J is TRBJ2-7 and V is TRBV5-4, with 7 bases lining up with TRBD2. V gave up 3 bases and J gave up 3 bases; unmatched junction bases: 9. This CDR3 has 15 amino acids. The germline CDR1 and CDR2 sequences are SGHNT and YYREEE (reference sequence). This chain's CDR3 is CASSSGGGSRYEQYF. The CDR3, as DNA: TGTGCCAGCAGCTCGGGAGGCGGGAGTCGCTACGAGCAGTACTTC.

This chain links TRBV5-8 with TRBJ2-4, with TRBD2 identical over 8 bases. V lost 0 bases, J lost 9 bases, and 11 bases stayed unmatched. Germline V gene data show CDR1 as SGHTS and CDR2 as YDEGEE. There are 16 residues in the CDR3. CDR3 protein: CASSLAGGGHGVIQYF. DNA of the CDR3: TGTGCCAGCAGCTTGGCCGGGGGGGGGCATGGGGTCATTCAGTACTTC.

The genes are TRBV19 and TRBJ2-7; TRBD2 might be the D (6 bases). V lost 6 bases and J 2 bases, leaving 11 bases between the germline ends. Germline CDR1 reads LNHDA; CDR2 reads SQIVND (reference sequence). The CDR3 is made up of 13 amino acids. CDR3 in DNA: TGTGCCAGTAGCATGGGACTGACCTACGAGCAGTACTTC. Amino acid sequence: CASSMGLTYEQYF.

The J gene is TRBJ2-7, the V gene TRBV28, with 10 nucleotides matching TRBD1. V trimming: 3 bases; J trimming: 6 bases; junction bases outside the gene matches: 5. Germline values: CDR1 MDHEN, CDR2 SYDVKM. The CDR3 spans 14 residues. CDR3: CASSFGTGEVEQYF. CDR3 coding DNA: TGTGCCAGCAGTTTTGGGACAGGGGAAGTCGAGCAGTACTTC.

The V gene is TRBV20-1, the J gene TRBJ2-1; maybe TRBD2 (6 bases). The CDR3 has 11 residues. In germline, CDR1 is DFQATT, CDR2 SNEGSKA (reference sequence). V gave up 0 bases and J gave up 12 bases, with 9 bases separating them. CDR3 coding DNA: TGCAGTGCTAGAGATGGGCGGGGGCAGTTCTTC. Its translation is CSARDGRGQFF.